These 27 T cell receptor beta chains were sequenced from one sample in a study of blood T cell repertoires in COVID-19. Data came from immunoSEQ multiplex PCR; TCRdb stores just in-frame clones and leaves some out. Of 90,000 to 150,000 clones in the sample, 82% were seen once. Material: peripheral blood. The source is a human donor in a cohort sampled during active COVID-19.

The rearrangement links TRBV7-2 to TRBJ1-1; 9 bases match TRBD1. This CDR3 comprises 15 residues. Germline V gene lookup returns CDR1 SGHTA and CDR2 FQGNSA. V shed 5 bases and J 4 bases; nucleotides not matched to a gene: 8. The CDR3 reads CASSVLQGAPTEAFF. Written as DNA, the CDR3 is TGTGCCAGCAGCGTGTTACAGGGGGCGCCCACTGAAGCTTTCTTT.

This clone was detected only a few times. The chain links TRBV2 to TRBJ1-5, with TRBD1 identical over 7 bases. V lost 5 bases and J lost 4; bases outside the gene matches: 8. The germline V gene has CDR1 SNHLY and CDR2 FYNNEI. CDR3 length: 15 residues. Here the CDR3 DNA reads TGTGCCAGCAGTCAACAGGGGTTTGGGAATCAGCCCCAGCATTTT. The encoded protein is CASSQQGFGNQPQHF.

The chain links TRBV11-2 to TRBJ2-3; tentatively, D is TRBD1 (5 bases). CDR3 length: 14 amino acids. V lost 4 bases and J 2 bases, leaving 10 bases between the germline ends. Germline V lookup: CDR1 SGHAT, CDR2 FQNNGV. The CDR3 region is CASSSVGPTDTQYF. CDR3 in DNA: TGTGCCAGCAGCTCCGTGGGGCCCACAGATACGCAGTATTTT.

The chain is built from TRBV20-1 and TRBJ1-5; D is unclear. The CDR3 totals 11 residues. Between the trimmed V and J ends, which lost 4 bases and 7 bases, there was a span of 8 bases. Germline V gene lookup returns CDR1 DFQATT and CDR2 SNEGSKA (reference sequence). CDR3 sequence (DNA): TGCAGTGCTACCTCCGGGCAGCCCCAGCATTTT. Encoded protein: CSATSGQPQHF.

The rearrangement links TRBV9 to TRBJ2-3, with D possibly being TRBD1 (5 bases). Germline V lookup: CDR1 SGDLS, CDR2 YYNGEE. CDR3 size: 14 residues. Trimming shortened V by 4 bases and J by 5 bases, and 14 bases separated the two germline ends. CDR3 protein: CASSPRQGQDTQYF. CDR3 DNA sequence: TGTGCCAGCAGCCCCCGGCAGGGCCAAGATACGCAGTATTTT. Looking up the rest from reference TRBV9 and TRBJ2-3 gives the full variable domain: DSGVTQTPKHLITATGQRVTLRCSPRSGDLSVYWYQQSLDQGLQFLIQYYNGEERAKGNILERFSAQQFPDLHSELNLSSLELGDSALYFCASSPRQGQDTQYFGPGTRLTVL.

The chain links TRBV6-6 to TRBJ2-5; 14 nucleotides agree with TRBD2. This CDR3 is 15 amino acids long. J lost 3 bases, V lost 6 bases, and 3 bases had no gene match. From germline, CDR1 is MNHNY and CDR2 SVGAGI (reference sequence). The CDR3 is CASRAGLAGEETQYF. CDR3 bases: TGTGCCAGCAGAGCGGGACTAGCGGGGGAAGAGACCCAGTACTTC.

The genes are TRBV21-1 and TRBJ2-7; TRBD2, the D gene given by the table, was not confirmed from the DNA. TRBV21-1 corresponds to a pseudogene. CDR3 length: 17 amino acids. This CDR3 reads CASSKNSQGSGGYEQYF. Written as DNA, the CDR3 is TGTGCCAGCAGCAAAAATTCCCAGGGGAGCGGGGGCTACGAGCAGTACTTC.

This sequence joins TRBV19 and TRBJ1-1; D gene ambiguous. The V gene's germline CDR1 is LNHDA and CDR2 SQIVND (reference sequence). Trimming pared 5 bases from V and 5 bases from J, leaving 12 bases between. This CDR3 comprises 13 residues. The DNA for the CDR3 is TGTGCCAGTAGTGCGGGCCGCGGAACTGAAGCTTTCTTT. It is translated as CASSAGRGTEAFF. Looking up the rest from reference TRBV19 and TRBJ1-1 gives the full variable domain: DGGITQSPKYLFRKEGQNVTLSCEQNLNHDAMYWYRQDPGQGLRLIYYSQIVNDFQKGDIAEGYSVSREKKESFPLTVTSAQKNPTAFYLCASSAGRGTEAFFGQGTRLTVV.

CDR3 DNA: TGTGCCAGCTCACCTGAACAGGGAAAGGGCCGGGAACTGTTTTTT. Translation gives CASSPEQGKGRELFF. The chain couples TRBV18 to TRBJ1-4; weak D call: TRBD1 (6 bases). Germline assignment: CDR1 KGHSH and CDR2 LQKENI. V lost 3 bases to trimming and J lost 12 bases, with 20 bases between them. The CDR3 extends over 15 amino acids.

This chain links TRBV15 with TRBJ1-6, with D possibly TRBD1 on 6 matching bases. The CDR3 totals 17 residues. V lost 1 base and J lost 7, with 17 bases in between. Germline V gene lookup returns CDR1 LNHNV and CDR2 YYDKDF (reference sequence). CDR3 protein: CATSRGREGVKNSPLHF. The DNA of the CDR3 is TGTGCCACCAGCAGAGGCAGGGAGGGGGTTAAGAATTCACCCCTCCACTTT. The full variable domain, rest sourced from reference TRBV15 and TRBJ1-6, is DAMVIQNPRYQVTQFGKPVTLSCSQTLNHNVMYWYQQKSSQAPKLLFHYYDKDFNNEADTPDNFQSRRPNTSFCFLDIRSPGLGDTAMYLCATSRGREGVKNSPLHFGNGTRLTVT.

The V gene is TRBV28, the J gene TRBJ2-2, with TRBD1 identical over 10 bases. The J segment lost 7 bases and the V segment lost 5 bases, leaving 10 bases of the junction unmatched. The CDR3 sequence is 16 residues long. Germline CDR1 MDHEN, CDR2 SYDVKM. CDR3 DNA sequence: TGTGCCAGCAGTCCCGGGACAGGGGTGCTAGACGGGGAGCTGTTTTTT. Translating gives CASSPGTGVLDGELFF.

A word on this clone: One end of the junction is discordant with germline, which a read error may explain. The chain combines TRBV10-3 with TRBJ1-2; no firm D call. The germline CDR1 and CDR2 sequences are ENHRY and SYGVKD. CDR3 length: 14 amino acids. CDR3 residues: CATSAAGPNYGYTF. The CDR3, as DNA: TGTGCCACCAGTGCCGCCGGTCCTAACTATGGCTACACCTTC.

The chain uses TRBV6-5 and TRBJ1-6; 9 bases are a match to TRBD1. J was trimmed by 9 bases and V by 6 bases; bases with no gene match: 6. Germline loops: CDR1 MNHEY, CDR2 SVGAGI. The CDR3 is made up of 14 amino acids. CDR3 in amino acids: CASRVQGAGSPLHF. The CDR3 region has the DNA TGTGCCAGCAGGGTACAGGGGGCAGGTTCACCCCTCCACTTT.

V and J are TRBV21-1 and TRBJ1-1; TRBD1, the D gene given by the table, was not confirmed from the DNA. TRBV21-1 is a pseudogene locus. This CDR3 comprises 16 residues. CDR3 DNA: TGTGCCAGCAGCAAAGACGAAGGACAGGGCAACACTGAAGCTTTCTTT. Translation: CASSKDEGQGNTEAFF.

This clone was found a few times. The chain has TRBV19 and TRBJ1-2; 8 bases align to TRBD1. This CDR3 spans 14 amino acids. After removal of 5 bases from V and 4 bases from J, the junction contained 6 bases not matched to a gene. In germline, CDR1 is LNHDA, CDR2 SQIVND (reference sequence). The DNA of the CDR3 is TGTGCCAGTAGTCCGGCAGGGGGCTCCTATGGCTACACCTTC. The encoded protein is CASSPAGGSYGYTF.

This clone has only one observation. The chain joins TRBV11-2 to TRBJ1-3, with 9 bases that match TRBD1. V shed 5 bases and J 4 bases; nucleotides not matched to a gene: 6. There are 15 residues in the CDR3. Germline V CDR1 and CDR2: SGHAT, FQNNGV. CDR3 nucleotides: TGTGCCAGCAGCGTCACAGGGGGCGCAGGAAACACCATATATTTT. It yields the protein CASSVTGGAGNTIYF.

The chain links TRBV6-6 to TRBJ2-1, with 12 bases fitting TRBD1. The CDR3 sequence is 15 residues long. Trimming took 6 bases from V and 7 from J; bases not matched to a gene: 7. Germline V CDR1 and CDR2: MNHNY, SVGAGI (reference sequence). The CDR3 DNA follows: TGTGCCAGCAGCCTGGGACAGGGGGCCGGTAATGAGCAGTTCTTC. Encoded protein: CASSLGQGAGNEQFF.

The chain links TRBV3-1 (or the pseudogene TRBV3-2) to TRBJ2-1; 8 bases line up with TRBD2. Germline V gene sequence: CDR1 LGHDT, CDR2 YNNKEL (reference sequence). The CDR3 sequence is 13 residues long. The ends lost 1 base at V and 15 bases at J; junction bases unmatched: 8. DNA for the CDR3: TGTGCCAGCAGCCAAGGGCCGGGACTAGATCCGTTCTTC. This sequence encodes CASSQGPGLDPFF.

The chain is built from TRBV3-1 (or the pseudogene TRBV3-2) and TRBJ2-7; D unclear. CDR1 LGHDT and CDR2 YNNKEL come from the germline V gene (reference sequence). CDR3 length: 14 residues. V lost 5 bases and J 5 bases, leaving 16 bases between the germline ends. CDR3: CASSVYRMNNEQYF. In DNA form, the CDR3 reads TGTGCCAGCAGCGTTTACAGAATGAACAACGAGCAGTACTTC.

A note on this clone: At one end the junction does not follow the germline gene, possibly because of a read error. The CDR3 nucleotides read TGTGCCAGCAGGAACCTTGGCGGCACAAATACGCAGTATTTT. The encoded protein is CASRNLGGTNTQYF. The rearrangement links TRBV2 to TRBJ2-3; D is uncertain. CDR1 SNHLY and CDR2 FYNNEI come from the germline V gene. The CDR3 is made up of 14 amino acids.

This rearrangement joins TRBV6-5 to TRBJ2-1; 9 nucleotides agree with TRBD2. V trimming: 0 bases; J trimming: 7 bases; junction bases outside the gene matches: 1. The CDR3 runs 14 residues. The germline CDR1 and CDR2 sequences are MNHEY and SVGAGI. This CDR3 reads CASSYSAGGNEQFF. The CDR3 nucleotides read TGTGCCAGCAGTTACTCTGCGGGGGGGAATGAGCAGTTCTTC.

The J gene is TRBJ2-2, the V gene TRBV4-3; TRBD2 is a possible D gene (5 bases). Germline assignment: CDR1 LGHNA and CDR2 YSLEER. The ends were cut back, 0 bases at V and 4 bases at J, with 6 bases in the middle. The CDR3 is made up of 14 amino acids. The DNA of the CDR3 is TGCGCCAGCAGCCAAGAAGAGGGCACCGGGGAGCTGTTTTTT. Translation: CASSQEEGTGELFF.

The J gene is TRBJ2-3, the V gene TRBV18, with TRBD2 matching over 13 bases. The V gene's germline CDR1 is KGHSH and CDR2 LQKENI. Unmatched junction bases numbered 8, after V lost 5 bases and J lost 6 bases. The CDR3 totals 16 residues. CDR3: CASSSTSGGFADTQYF. DNA for the CDR3: TGTGCCAGCTCATCGACTAGCGGGGGGTTCGCGGATACGCAGTATTTT.

This clone was recorded once. The V and J genes are TRBV7-6 and TRBJ2-2; 8 bases align to TRBD2. V shed 3 bases and J 7 bases; nucleotides not matched to a gene: 7. This CDR3 spans 15 amino acids. Germline V gene data show CDR1 as SGHVS and CDR2 as FNYEAQ. In nucleotides, the CDR3 is TGTGCCAGCAGCTTTGGAGCGGGGGCCGTCGGGGAGCTGTTTTTT. Translating gives CASSFGAGAVGELFF.

The chain is built from TRBV28 and TRBJ1-2, with D possibly being TRBD1 (5 bases). CDR1 and CDR2 (germline): MDHEN, SYDVKM. V was shortened by 3 bases and J by 5 bases, with 16 bases between the two germline ends. CDR3 size: 15 residues. The CDR3 region has the DNA TGTGCCAGCAGTTTCAGCGGGGCGTCTACTTATGGCTACACCTTC. Translating it yields CASSFSGASTYGYTF.

This chain joins TRBV11-2 and TRBJ1-6, with D tentatively TRBD1 (6 bases). This CDR3 contains 14 residues. In germline, CDR1 is SGHAT, CDR2 FQNNGV. Trimming took off 1 base at V and 14 bases at J, with 15 bases between the two ends. The CDR3 DNA reads as TGTGCCAGCAGCTTAGCGGAGACAGGCCTCACCCTCCACTTT. Protein: CASSLAETGLTLHF.

The gene calls are TRBV19 and TRBJ2-6; D is unclear. Germline loops: CDR1 LNHDA, CDR2 SQIVND (reference sequence). Trimming shortened V by 3 bases and J by 0 bases, and 9 bases separated the two germline ends. The CDR3 runs 16 residues. The CDR3 DNA reads TGTGCCAGTAGTATCTCCCAAGCCTCTGGGGCCAACGTCCTGACTTTC. Its translation: CASSISQASGANVLTF.